The 31 T cell receptor beta chains below come from one sample, sequenced in a study of identical twins. TCRdb used MiXCR to reprocess the 5' RACE reads, holding one entry per CDR3 protein. In the table there are more than 200,000 distinct CDR3 sequences, over 11% of which are singletons. Sample: memory (CD45RO+) T cells sorted from blood. The receptors derive from a young woman in good health.

The chain carries TRBV9 and TRBJ2-7; 7 nucleotides align to TRBD2. Trimming took 4 bases from V and 4 from J; bases not matched to a gene: 11. The germline CDR1 and CDR2 sequences are SGDLS and YYNGEE. The CDR3 sequence is 15 residues long. The CDR3 bases are TGTGCCAGCAGCCCAGACGGCGGGAGAGGGTACGAGCAGTACTTC. It encodes CASSPDGGRGYEQYF.

The chain couples TRBV20-1 to TRBJ2-1; 9 bases are a match to TRBD2. The CDR3 has 13 residues. V was clipped by 6 bases and J by 7 bases; unmatched bases: 7. Germline V gives CDR1 DFQATT, CDR2 SNEGSKA (reference sequence). CDR3 protein: CSAPASGRNEQFF. The CDR3 bases are TGCAGTGCCCCTGCGAGCGGGAGGAATGAGCAGTTCTTC.

The chain is built from TRBV12-3 or TRBV12-4 and TRBJ1-2, with 7 bases aligning to TRBD1. The CDR3 runs to 14 residues. The trim removed 6 bases at V and 4 bases at J, leaving 8 bases unmatched. The CDR3 spells CASRRQGGGYGYTF. CDR3 bases: TGTGCCAGCAGACGACAGGGCGGGGGCTATGGCTACACCTTC.

Many counts were recorded for this clonotype. The chain carries TRBV9 and TRBJ1-2; D is uncertain. Between the trimmed V and J ends, which lost 0 bases and 0 bases, there was a span of 6 bases. The CDR3 spans 14 residues. Germline loops: CDR1 SGDLS, CDR2 YYNGEE. The CDR3 nucleotides read TGTGCCAGCAGCGTAGCAACGGCTAACTATGGCTACACCTTC. Encoded protein: CASSVATANYGYTF.

J is TRBJ2-5 and V is TRBV10-1, with TRBD2 identical over 7 bases. There are 15 residues in the CDR3. Germline V gives CDR1 WNHNN, CDR2 SYGVQD (reference sequence). The V segment lost 2 bases and the J segment 5 bases; nucleotides outside the gene matches: 8. The CDR3 nucleotides read TGCGCCAGCAGTGAGCTCCGTAGCGGGCTGGAGACCCAGTACTTC. Residues: CASSELRSGLETQYF.

This chain joins TRBV19 and TRBJ1-4; weak D call: TRBD1 (6 bases). V was pared by 5 bases and J by 6 bases, with 10 bases between. The germline V gene encodes CDR1 LNHDA and CDR2 SQIVND (reference sequence). This CDR3 is 13 amino acids long. The CDR3 DNA sequence: TGTGCCAGTAGTCAGGCAGGGGATGAAAAACTGTTTTTT. It translates to CASSQAGDEKLFF.

The chain is built from TRBV7-8 and TRBJ2-2, with TRBD2 identical over 7 bases. The CDR3 length is 16 residues. CDR1 is SGHVS, CDR2 FQNEAQ, per germline. Trimming at V came to 5 bases and at J to 0 bases, leaving 6 bases not matched to a gene. The chain's CDR3 is CASSHPGRANTGELFF. The CDR3 region has the DNA TGTGCCAGCAGCCACCCGGGGAGGGCGAACACCGGGGAGCTGTTTTTT. The full variable domain, rest sourced from reference TRBV7-8 and TRBJ2-2, is GAGVSQSPRYKVAKRGQDVALRCDPISGHVSLFWYQQALGQGPEFLTYFQNEAQLDKSGLPSDRFFAERPEGSVSTLKIQRTQQEDSAVYLCASSHPGRANTGELFFGEGSRLTVL.

At least ten counts were recorded for this clonotype. This chain uses TRBV12-3 or TRBV12-4 with TRBJ1-1; TRBD1 aligns across 12 bases. The junction had 8 bases not matched to a gene; V was cut back by 3 bases and J by 12 bases. The CDR3 covers 14 residues. Written as DNA, the CDR3 is TGTGCCAGCAGTTTTCAGGGACAGGGGGCCAAAACTTTCTTT. Amino acids: CASSFQGQGAKTFF.

This clonotype was seen repeatedly, ten times or more. The chain combines TRBV12-3 or TRBV12-4 with TRBJ2-1; D gene ambiguous. The CDR3 sequence is 13 residues long. Between the trimmed V and J ends, which lost 5 bases and 5 bases, there was a span of 10 bases. The CDR3 nucleotides read TGTGCCAGCAGTACCCATAATGACAATGAGCAGTTCTTC. This sequence encodes CASSTHNDNEQFF.

This clonotype was counted only a few times. The V gene is TRBV5-1, the J gene TRBJ2-1, with TRBD1 matching over 10 bases. Germline values: CDR1 SGHRS, CDR2 YFSETQ. The CDR3 sequence is 19 residues long. The ends lost 4 bases at V and 5 bases at J; junction bases unmatched: 18. The CDR3 sequence: CASSPRQGARGGPNNEQFF. CDR3 DNA: TGCGCCAGCAGCCCTCGACAGGGGGCGAGGGGCGGGCCAAACAATGAGCAGTTCTTC.

There are a few counts of this clonotype. The chain links TRBV2 to TRBJ2-1; possibly TRBD2 for D (5 bases). Per the germline V gene, CDR1 is SNHLY and CDR2 is FYNNEI. The CDR3 contains 13 residues. V lost 8 bases, J lost 6 bases, and 14 bases lay in between. CDR3 DNA sequence: TGTGCCAGCCAAGACTATCCGGGCAATGAGCAGTTCTTC. Its translation is CASQDYPGNEQFF.

The V gene is TRBV7-2, the J gene TRBJ2-7; TRBD2 matches 7 bases. CDR1 and CDR2 (germline): SGHTA, FQGNSA. Trimming took 5 bases from V and 3 from J; bases not matched to a gene: 10. The CDR3 totals 15 residues. DNA of the CDR3: TGTGCCAGCAGCCCCTCCCCAGCGGGGAGCTACGAGCAGTACTTC. Its translation is CASSPSPAGSYEQYF.

The table lists this clonotype with a few counts. The chain employs TRBV20-1 and TRBJ2-1, with TRBD2 as a possible D gene (7 bases). Germline values: CDR1 DFQATT, CDR2 SNEGSKA (reference sequence). The CDR3 length is 16 residues. Trimming removed 6 bases at V and 2 bases at J, with 20 bases between. The CDR3 region has the DNA TGCAGTGCCATGGGGGGGGCGGGCGATACCTACAATGAGCAGTTCTTC. Its protein product is CSAMGGAGDTYNEQFF.

This clonotype showed up just a few times. Here the CDR3 reads CASSLTGEGYTF. CDR3 DNA sequence: TGTGCCAGCAGTCTTACAGGGGAGGGCTACACCTTC. The chain uses TRBV12-3 or TRBV12-4 and TRBJ1-2; 7 bases are a match to TRBD1. CDR3 length: 12 amino acids. The junction had 5 bases not matched to a gene; V was cut back by 5 bases and J by 8 bases.

The V call is TRBV7-9, the J call TRBJ2-1; 8 bases match TRBD1. In germline, CDR1 is SEHNR, CDR2 FQNEAQ (reference sequence). The CDR3 loop spans 15 amino acids. J was trimmed by 8 bases and V by 1 base; bases with no gene match: 7. This CDR3 reads CASSLGQGAGDEQFF. The CDR3 DNA follows: TGTGCCAGCAGCTTAGGGCAGGGGGCAGGAGATGAGCAGTTCTTC.

V gene TRBV28 combines with J gene TRBJ2-7, with D perhaps matching TRBD1 (5 bases). The germline V gene encodes CDR1 MDHEN and CDR2 SYDVKM. The V and J ends lost 5 bases and 12 bases respectively, with 17 bases between them. The length of the CDR3 is 12 residues. The CDR3 coding sequence is TGTGCCAGCAGTCCCCCCGCGACAGCTACGTACTTC. Residues: CASSPPATATYF.

The chain recombines TRBV15 with TRBJ2-7; D possibly corresponds to TRBD2 (6 bases). The CDR3 has 16 amino acids. V lost 1 base, J lost 0 bases, and 13 bases lay in between. Germline V gives CDR1 LNHNV, CDR2 YYDKDF (reference sequence). For the CDR3, the DNA is TGTGCCACCAGCAGAGGCGGGACGGGATCCTCCTACGAGCAGTACTTC. Translated, it gives CATSRGGTGSSYEQYF.

The sample holds a few counts of this clonotype. This chain links TRBV5-1 with TRBJ2-1, with TRBD2 identical over 8 bases. This CDR3 region has 18 residues. Germline CDR1 reads SGHRS; CDR2 reads YFSETQ. Germline trimming cut 1 base from V and 7 bases from J; bases unmatched to any gene: 16. CDR3 amino acids: CASSLRAQRGSQGNEQFF. The CDR3 bases are TGCGCCAGCAGCTTGAGAGCCCAGCGGGGGTCACAAGGTAATGAGCAGTTCTTC.

This clonotype was seen just once. The chain is built from TRBV7-2 and TRBJ2-5; D remains unclear. Per germline, CDR1 SGHTA and CDR2 FQGNSA. The CDR3 runs to 14 residues. V shed 0 bases and J shed 5 bases, with 10 bases lying between them. The CDR3 DNA reads as TGTGCCAGCAGCTTAGCCGGGCGACGGGAGACCCAGTACTTC. Residues: CASSLAGRRETQYF.

The chain links TRBV29-1 to TRBJ2-7; D might be TRBD2 (6 bases). CDR3 length equals 13 residues. CDR1 is SQVTM, CDR2 ANQGSEA, per germline. Trimming removed 7 bases at V and 2 bases at J, with 15 bases between. The CDR3 region has the DNA TGCAGCGGCGGGGAAGGAACGGCCTACGAGCAGTACTTC. Protein product: CSGGEGTAYEQYF.

This clonotype has more than one count but fewer than ten. The chain is built from TRBV2 and TRBJ1-1, with D uncertain. Trimming pared 11 bases from V and 1 base from J, leaving 14 bases between. This CDR3 comprises 13 residues. Germline V gene data show CDR1 as SNHLY and CDR2 as FYNNEI. The CDR3, as DNA: TGTGCCGGTAGTAGGAGGCCGAACACTGAAGCTTTCTTT. It specifies CAGSRRPNTEAFF.

This rearrangement joins TRBV10-3 to TRBJ2-3; D is uncertain. Trimming cost V 11 bases and J 4 bases, with 22 bases left between them. This CDR3 is built from 15 residues. Germline lookup yields CDR1 ENHRY and CDR2 SYGVKD. CDR3 loop: CAVSPRASTADTQYF. The CDR3 DNA reads TGTGCCGTCTCCCCCCGGGCCTCAACTGCAGATACGCAGTATTTT.

This clonotype occurred many times. The chain uses TRBV3-1 and TRBJ2-1; no firm D call. The CDR3 spans 12 residues. Germline values: CDR1 LGHDT, CDR2 YNNKEL (reference sequence). V lost 3 bases, J lost 8 bases, and 8 bases lay in between. CDR3 in DNA: TGTGCCAGCAGCCATCTTCCGCATGAGCAGTTCTTC. It specifies CASSHLPHEQFF.

This rearrangement joins TRBV5-5 to TRBJ2-4, with unresolved D. This CDR3 comprises 17 residues. The ends were cut back, 4 bases at V and 3 bases at J, with 20 bases in the middle. CDR1 and CDR2 (germline): SGHKS, YYEKEE (reference sequence). This CDR3 is CASSVETLRAGKNIQYF. The CDR3 DNA follows: TGTGCCAGCAGCGTAGAAACTCTTAGGGCAGGCAAAAACATTCAGTACTTC.

The chain carries TRBV10-2 and TRBJ2-7, with 8 positions matching TRBD2. The ends lost 4 bases at V and 2 bases at J; junction bases unmatched: 4. This CDR3 spans 14 amino acids. Germline V gene sequence: CDR1 WSHSY, CDR2 SAAADI. The CDR3 DNA sequence: TGCGCCAGCAGTGTAGCGGGACCCGCCTACGAGCAGTACTTC. This encodes CASSVAGPAYEQYF.

This clonotype was picked up many times. The rearrangement uses TRBV20-1 and TRBJ2-1; D not resolved. Per germline, CDR1 DFQATT and CDR2 SNEGSKA (reference sequence). V was clipped by 0 bases and J by 9 bases, with 12 bases between them. The CDR3 sequence is 13 residues long. The CDR3 loop reads CSARDYDGLEQFF. CDR3 nucleotide sequence: TGCAGTGCTAGAGATTACGACGGCCTTGAGCAGTTCTTC.

The V and J genes are TRBV18 and TRBJ2-1; a possible D gene is TRBD1 (6 bases). The V end lost 8 bases, the J end lost 12 bases, and 20 bases lay between the germline ends. Germline assignment: CDR1 KGHSH and CDR2 LQKENI. The CDR3 loop spans 13 amino acids. The CDR3 region has the DNA TGTGCCAGCACCCCCTCCCAGGGGCTCGGGCAGTTCTTC. Protein sequence: CASTPSQGLGQFF. Full variable domain (remainder filled in from reference TRBV18 and TRBJ2-1): NAGVMQNPRHLVRRRGQEARLRCSPMKGHSHVYWYRQLPEEGLKFMVYLQKENIIDESGMPKERFSAEFPKEGPSILRIQQVVRGDSAAYFCASTPSQGLGQFFGPGTRLTVL.

The chain combines TRBV5-1 with TRBJ2-7; 8 bases line up with TRBD2. Germline assignment: CDR1 SGHRS and CDR2 YFSETQ. Trimming removed 0 bases from V and 6 bases from J; junction bases left unmatched: 8. The CDR3 has 15 residues. CDR3 sequence (DNA): TGCGCCAGCAGCTTGGTGGTTAGCGGGGCCCTCGAGCAGTACTTC. Protein product: CASSLVVSGALEQYF.

The rearrangement links TRBV27 to TRBJ1-1; no clear D gene. CDR3 length: 14 residues. V lost 5 bases to trimming and J lost 2 bases, with 12 bases between them. Germline loops: CDR1 MNHEY, CDR2 SMNVEV (reference sequence). The CDR3 DNA is TGTGCCAGCAGTAGAACGGGTCCTAACACTGAAGCTTTCTTT. Protein: CASSRTGPNTEAFF.

This clonotype has a handful of counts. The chain has TRBV7-2 and TRBJ2-3; D uncertain. Germline assignment: CDR1 SGHTA and CDR2 FQGNSA. CDR3 length: 14 amino acids. Trimming shortened V by 5 bases and J by 1 base, and 10 bases separated the two germline ends. The CDR3 reads CASSPPSGTDTQYF. Written as DNA, the CDR3 is TGTGCCAGCAGCCCCCCTTCCGGCACAGATACGCAGTATTTT.

This clonotype was recorded a few times. The V call is TRBV2, the J call TRBJ1-5; D is unresolved. Per germline, CDR1 SNHLY and CDR2 FYNNEI. V was shortened by 8 bases and J by 9 bases, with 17 bases between the two germline ends. The CDR3 spans 13 residues. The CDR3 DNA follows: TGTGCCAGCGGGGAGTCTGCTGGATCGCCCCAGCATTTT. Protein product: CASGESAGSPQHF.